These 21 T cell receptor beta chains were all obtained from the same sample, sequenced in a study of blood T cells in healthy people across ages. PCR was performed a second time for about 7 to 12 cycles using a sample-barcoded 5' primer and a J-beta primer mix. MiXCR was run by TCRdb on the 5' RACE reads, yielding one entry per CDR3 protein. The profile shows 700,000 to 1,000,000 distinct CDR3 sequences, approximately 44% of them singletons. Material for sequencing was blood. These receptor sequences come from a man between 60 and 75 years old in good health.

This chain connects TRBV7-2 to TRBJ2-7, with 7 nucleotides matching TRBD2. CDR1 SGHTA and CDR2 FQGNSA come from the germline V gene. Trimming cost V 0 bases and J 7 bases; bases outside gene matches: 18. The CDR3 runs to 18 residues. The CDR3 region has the DNA TGTGCCAGCAGCTTAGCGGGGAGGGGCAGCTACTCCTACAATGAGCAGTACTTC. Its protein product is CASSLAGRGSYSYNEQYF.

The chain links TRBV6-6 to TRBJ2-5; a weak D match, TRBD1 (5 bases). This CDR3 contains 15 residues. Trimming took 1 base from V and 1 from J, leaving 10 bases between them. The V gene's germline CDR1 is MNHNY and CDR2 SVGAGI (reference sequence). The CDR3 here is CASSYLGRVQETQYF. CDR3 in DNA: TGTGCCAGCAGTTACTTGGGCAGGGTCCAAGAGACCCAGTACTTC.

The chain has TRBV12-3 or TRBV12-4 and TRBJ2-1; D not resolved. The CDR3 extends over 15 amino acids. V was trimmed by 2 bases and J by 4 bases, leaving 12 bases between them. The CDR3 region has the DNA TGTGCCAGCAGTTTACGTACGAAGGAATACAATGAGCAGTTCTTC. Encoded protein: CASSLRTKEYNEQFF.

This clonotype has more than one count but fewer than ten. This CDR3 is CASSPSEAQYF. The CDR3 nucleotides are TGTGCCAGCTCACCTTCCGAGGCCCAGTACTTC. The chain carries TRBV18 and TRBJ2-5; D call uncertain. Trimming removed 3 bases from V and 9 bases from J, with 8 bases in between. Per the germline V gene, CDR1 is KGHSH and CDR2 is LQKENI. The CDR3 runs 11 residues. The whole variable domain, remainder taken from reference TRBV18 and TRBJ2-5, is NAGVMQNPRHLVRRRGQEARLRCSPMKGHSHVYWYRQLPEEGLKFMVYLQKENIIDESGMPKERFSAEFPKEGPSILRIQQVVRGDSAAYFCASSPSEAQYFGPGTRLLVL.

This clonotype was observed a few times. This chain joins TRBV10-3 and TRBJ2-7; TRBD1 aligns across 11 bases. Germline loops: CDR1 ENHRY, CDR2 SYGVKD. V trimming: 0 bases; J trimming: 6 bases; junction bases outside the gene matches: 4. The CDR3 spans 15 residues. CDR3 in DNA: TGTGCCATCAGTGAGTCGTGGGGACAGGGGGGCGAGCAGTACTTC. It specifies CAISESWGQGGEQYF.

This clonotype has a single count. V and J are TRBV7-2 and TRBJ2-1, with 13 nucleotides matching TRBD2. CDR1 SGHTA and CDR2 FQGNSA come from the germline V gene. After removal of 3 bases from V and 4 bases from J, the junction contained 3 bases not matched to a gene. The CDR3 has 16 amino acids. As DNA, the CDR3 is TGTGCCAGCAGCTTCGGACTAGCGGGGGCATACAATGAGCAGTTCTTC. It specifies CASSFGLAGAYNEQFF. Full variable domain (rest looked up from reference TRBV7-2 and TRBJ2-1): GAGVSQSPSNKVTEKGKDVELRCDPISGHTALYWYRQSLGQGLEFLIYFQGNSAPDKSGLPSDRFSAERTGGSVSTLTIQRTQQEDSAVYLCASSFGLAGAYNEQFFGPGTRLTVL.

This clonotype was seen more than once but under ten times. The chain is built from TRBV12-3 or TRBV12-4 and TRBJ1-1, with D possibly matching TRBD1 (5 bases). The CDR3 totals 15 residues. Trimming left V 4 bases short and J 6 bases short, with 18 bases between. The DNA for the CDR3 is TGTGCCAGCAGTTCGTTAGGGACCCGCTCGGCTGAAGCTTTCTTT. Encoded protein: CASSSLGTRSAEAFF.

This clonotype was picked up a small number of times. The gene calls are TRBV7-2 and TRBJ1-1, with D perhaps TRBD1 (5 bases). Germline assignment: CDR1 SGHTA and CDR2 FQGNSA. The CDR3 is 15 residues long. V shed 5 bases and J shed 4 bases, with 17 bases lying between them. CDR3 in DNA: TGTGCCAGCAGCCCACTTGGGGGGGGAGGCACTGAAGCTTTCTTT. Residues: CASSPLGGGGTEAFF.

The rearrangement joins TRBV14 to TRBJ2-3; 8 positions match TRBD2. Per the germline V gene, CDR1 is SGHDN and CDR2 is FVKESK. CDR3 length: 16 amino acids. The V segment lost 4 bases and the J segment 6 bases; nucleotides outside the gene matches: 12. CDR3 DNA: TGTGCCAGCAGCCTGCCGGGACTAGAGGCGGGGGATACGCAGTATTTT. Protein sequence: CASSLPGLEAGDTQYF.

This clonotype turned up a few times. Given a much more abundant clone one base away, this may be a read error. The chain is built from TRBV5-5 and TRBJ1-2; D ambiguous. CDR3 length equals 12 residues. Germline V gene data show CDR1 as SGHKS and CDR2 as YYEKEE (reference sequence). V lost 4 bases to trimming and J lost 1 base, with 5 bases between them. CDR3 protein: CASSDNNYGYTF. Here the CDR3 DNA reads TGTGCCAGCAGCGACAATAACTATGGCTACACCTTC. Full variable domain (rest looked up from reference TRBV5-5 and TRBJ1-2): DAGVTQSPTHLIKTRGQQVTLRCSPISGHKSVSWYQQVLGQGPQFIFQYYEKEERGRGNFPDRFSARQFPNYSSELNVNALLLGDSALYLCASSDNNYGYTFGSGTRLTVV.

This clonotype showed up just a few times. The chain joins TRBV6-1 to TRBJ1-2; 9 bases are a match to TRBD1. The CDR3 runs to 15 residues. The germline CDR1 and CDR2 sequences are MNHNS and SASEGT. V lost 5 bases and J lost 5; bases outside the gene matches: 9. This CDR3 is CASSKNDRGGYGYTF. In DNA form, the CDR3 reads TGTGCCAGCAGTAAAAATGACAGGGGGGGATATGGCTACACCTTC.

This clonotype was seen more than once but under ten times. The chain links TRBV10-3 to TRBJ1-5; D not resolved. The CDR3 is 15 residues long. CDR1 and CDR2 (germline): ENHRY, SYGVKD. V lost 2 bases, J lost 6 bases, and 14 bases lay in between. The DNA of the CDR3 is TGTGCCATCAGTGAGACCCCGAAGGGTGGTCAGCCCCAGCATTTT. The encoded protein is CAISETPKGGQPQHF.

V and J are TRBV10-3 and TRBJ2-7; D is perhaps TRBD2 (5 bases). The CDR3 is 12 residues long. Germline V gives CDR1 ENHRY, CDR2 SYGVKD. Trimming cost V 6 bases and J 7 bases, with 13 bases left between them. The CDR3 DNA sequence: TGTGCCATCAGGGACTTGAACAATGAGCAGTACTTC. The encoded protein is CAIRDLNNEQYF.

The chain links TRBV10-2 to TRBJ2-1, with 12 bases fitting TRBD2. CDR1 is WSHSY and CDR2 is SAAADI in the germline V gene. With V trimmed by 5 bases and J by 7 bases, 6 bases remained unmatched. The CDR3 covers 15 residues. CDR3 sequence (DNA): TGCGCCAGCAGTTATAAAGGACTAGCGGGGAATGAGCAGTTCTTC. It translates to CASSYKGLAGNEQFF.

V is TRBV30 and J is TRBJ2-5; D ambiguous. The DNA matches TRBJ2-7 better at its end, which makes the J call doubtful. The length of the CDR3 is 12 residues. Germline CDR1 GTSNPN, CDR2 SVGIG (reference sequence). The CDR3 spells CAWSKQKSEQYF. In DNA, the CDR3 is TGTGCCTGGAGTAAGCAGAAGAGCGAGCAGTACTTC.

This clonotype was counted only a few times. The chain recombines TRBV18 with TRBJ1-6, with D perhaps TRBD1 (6 bases). Trimming left V 3 bases short and J 7 bases short, with 19 bases between. This CDR3 region has 17 residues. Looked up from germline, CDR1 is KGHSH and CDR2 is LQKENI. DNA of the CDR3: TGTGCCAGCTCACCTGGTCCAAGGGACATAGTAAATTCACCCCTCCACTTT. Translating it yields CASSPGPRDIVNSPLHF.

Of note for this clonotype: An end of the junction differs from the germline gene, which may be a read error. This chain links TRBV5-1 with TRBJ2-3; maybe TRBD1 (5 bases). CDR3 size: 14 residues. CDR1 and CDR2 from the germline V gene are SGHRS and YFSETQ. CDR3 protein: CASSLFEATETQYF. DNA for the CDR3: TGCGCCAGCAGCTTGTTTGAGGCGACAGAGACGCAGTATTTT.

This clonotype was seen only a few times. The chain recombines TRBV12-3 or TRBV12-4 with TRBJ1-5, with TRBD1 matching over 7 bases. There are 15 residues in the CDR3. V dropped 6 bases and J dropped 0; count of bases not matched to a gene: 5. As DNA, the CDR3 is TGTGCCAGCAGCCTGGACAGGATTAGCAATCAGCCCCAGCATTTT. Translating it yields CASSLDRISNQPQHF.

This clonotype was observed a single time. The V gene is TRBV20-1, the J gene TRBJ2-2, with unresolved D. With 0 bases removed from V and 6 bases from J, the gap between germline ends came to 8 bases. The CDR3 extends over 13 amino acids. Looked up from germline, CDR1 is DFQATT and CDR2 is SNEGSKA (reference sequence). The DNA of the CDR3 is TGCAGTGCTAGAGATCGAAGGGCCGGGGAGCTGTTTTTT. It translates to CSARDRRAGELFF.

The DNA of the CDR3 is TGCGCCAGCAGACCCGAGGGGTCAGATACGCAGTATTTT. Its translation: CASRPEGSDTQYF. The chain links TRBV5-1 to TRBJ2-3, with D perhaps being TRBD1 or TRBD2 (5 bases each). V was trimmed by 5 bases and J by 4 bases, leaving 11 bases between them. The CDR3 spans 13 residues. CDR1 is SGHRS and CDR2 is YFSETQ in the germline V gene.

The CDR3 sequence is CASSLQTLGITDTQYF. The CDR3 DNA sequence: TGCGCCAGCAGCCTCCAGACACTGGGGATCACGGATACGCAGTATTTT. The chain has TRBV4-3 and TRBJ2-3; D unclear. Germline V lookup: CDR1 LGHNA, CDR2 YSLEER. This CDR3 contains 16 residues. Between the trimmed V and J ends, which lost 4 bases and 6 bases, there was a span of 20 bases.